This T cell receptor beta chain was observed in a study of technical replicates of blood from several donors. The CDR3 sequence is 14 residues long. The V and J ends lost 2 bases and 1 base respectively, with 8 bases between them. Germline CDR1 and CDR2: MGHDK and SYGVNS. Sequencing was performed with immunoSEQ multiplex PCR; in TCRdb, only in-frame clones are kept and a portion is missing. The sample lists 80,000 to 90,000 clones; 94% were seen once. The chain employs TRBV25-1 and TRBJ1-1, with D tentatively TRBD1 (5 bases). The specimen sequenced was T cells isolated from PBMCs. This TCR came from a human donor in good health. CDR3 loop: CASSERGSNTEAFF. The CDR3 DNA reads as TGTGCCAGCAGTGAAAGGGGATCGAACACTGAAGCTTTCTTT.